These T cell receptor beta chains were read from a single sample in a study of control samples from healthy donors and cancer patients. TCRdb's copy holds only in-frame clones and misses some; the assay was immunoSEQ multiplex PCR. Found here are 150,000 to 180,000 clones, approximately 94% of them singletons; the top ten hold about 5%. Source material: blood. The origin of the receptors is a man aged 40-50 years in good health. CDR3s include the opening cysteine and the closing phenylalanine or tryptophan. The D gene is left open where the match is weak. Only part of the rows carry a size: once, few, many, or a class if the clone is expanded.

clone size: -; V gene: TRBV2; J gene: TRBJ1-2; D gene: -; CDR3 protein: CASRGLFDGYTF; CDR3 DNA: TGTGCCAGCAGGGGGCTGTTTGATGGCTACACCTTC
clone size: -; V gene: TRBV5-5; J gene: TRBJ2-7; D gene: -; CDR3 protein: CASSFGRSEQYF; CDR3 DNA: TGTGCCAGCAGCTTTGGGCGCTCCGAGCAGTACTTC
clone size: -; V gene: TRBV6-6; J gene: TRBJ1-2; D gene: -; CDR3 protein: CASNIQTANYGYTF; CDR3 DNA: TGTGCCAGCAATATACAGACAGCTAACTATGGCTACACCTTC
clone size: -; V gene: TRBV18; J gene: TRBJ1-6; D gene: TRBD1; CDR3 protein: CASSQDTGGYSPLHF; CDR3 DNA: TGTGCCAGCTCACAAGATACAGGGGGCTATTCACCCCTCCACTTT
clone size: once; V gene: TRBV11-2; J gene: TRBJ1-1; D gene: TRBD1; CDR3 protein: CASSLERDRGVLNTEAFF; CDR3 DNA: TGTGCCAGCAGCTTAGAGAGGGACAGGGGAGTGCTGAACACTGAAGCTTTCTTT
clone size: -; V gene: TRBV6-2/TRBV6-3; J gene: TRBJ1-6; D gene: -; CDR3 protein: CASSYPDRPEDPDSPLHF; CDR3 DNA: TGTGCCAGCAGTTACCCGGACAGACCTGAGGATCCTGATTCACCCCTCCACTTT
clone size: -; V gene: TRBV9; J gene: TRBJ1-1; D gene: -; CDR3 protein: CASSPRPRDTEAFF; CDR3 DNA: TGTGCCAGCAGCCCTCGTCCAAGGGACACTGAAGCTTTCTTT
clone size: -; V gene: TRBV6-6; J gene: TRBJ1-1; D gene: -; CDR3 protein: CASSYTARTEAFF; CDR3 DNA: TGTGCCAGCAGTTACACCGCAAGAACTGAAGCTTTCTTT
clone size: -; V gene: TRBV10-3; J gene: TRBJ1-6; D gene: -; CDR3 protein: CAISENVGLNSPLHF; CDR3 DNA: TGTGCCATCAGTGAAAATGTGGGACTTAATTCACCCCTCCACTTT
clone size: once; V gene: TRBV18; J gene: TRBJ1-2; D gene: TRBD1; CDR3 protein: CASSPSTGTYYGYTF; CDR3 DNA: TGTGCCAGCTCACCCTCGACAGGGACATACTATGGCTACACCTTC
clone size: -; V gene: TRBV12-3/TRBV12-4; J gene: TRBJ1-1; D gene: -; CDR3 protein: CASSQPGAEAFF; CDR3 DNA: TGTGCCAGCAGTCAACCAGGCGCTGAAGCTTTCTTT
clone size: -; V gene: TRBV19; J gene: TRBJ2-6; D gene: TRBD1; CDR3 protein: CASAPQGALSGANVLTF; CDR3 DNA: TGTGCCAGTGCCCCCCAGGGGGCTCTCTCTGGGGCCAACGTCCTGACTTTC
clone size: -; V gene: TRBV30; J gene: TRBJ1-2; D gene: -; CDR3 protein: CAWSRDKLPNYGYTF; CDR3 DNA: TGTGCCTGGAGTCGGGACAAGCTACCCAACTATGGCTACACCTTC
clone size: -; V gene: TRBV29-1; J gene: TRBJ1-2; D gene: -; CDR3 protein: CSVARALNYGYTF; CDR3 DNA: TGCAGCGTTGCGAGGGCCCTTAACTATGGCTACACCTTC
clone size: -; V gene: TRBV24-1; J gene: TRBJ1-5; D gene: -; CDR3 protein: CATSDLRSNQPQHF; CDR3 DNA: TGTGCCACCAGTGATTTGCGGAGCAATCAGCCCCAGCATTTT
clone size: -; V gene: TRBV5-6; J gene: TRBJ2-3; D gene: -; CDR3 protein: CASSDDLITDTQYF; CDR3 DNA: TGTGCCAGCAGCGACGACCTAATCACAGATACGCAGTATTTT
clone size: -; V gene: TRBV10-1; J gene: TRBJ2-1; D gene: TRBD2; CDR3 protein: CASSEGGVSLDEQFF; CDR3 DNA: TGCGCCAGCAGTGAGGGGGGGGTCTCTCTGGATGAGCAGTTCTTC
clone size: -; V gene: TRBV30; J gene: TRBJ2-3; D gene: -; CDR3 protein: CAWAPVEDTQYF; CDR3 DNA: TGTGCCTGGGCCCCCGTAGAAGATACGCAGTATTTT
clone size: -; V gene: TRBV6-4; J gene: TRBJ2-2; D gene: -; CDR3 protein: CASSAGLGELFF; CDR3 DNA: TGTGCCAGCAGTGCAGGGCTCGGGGAGCTGTTTTTT
clone size: -; V gene: TRBV3-1/TRBV3-2; J gene: TRBJ1-3; D gene: TRBD1; CDR3 protein: CASSPWTGGDTIYF; CDR3 DNA: TGTGCCAGCAGCCCGTGGACAGGGGGGGACACCATATATTTT
clone size: -; V gene: TRBV24-1; J gene: TRBJ2-3; D gene: -; CDR3 protein: CATSLTGDTQYF; CDR3 DNA: TGTGCCACCAGTCTGACGGGGGATACGCAGTATTTT
clone size: -; V gene: TRBV19; J gene: TRBJ1-1; D gene: -; CDR3 protein: CASSPPGTPEAFF; CDR3 DNA: TGTGCCAGTAGTCCCCCCGGGACCCCTGAAGCTTTCTTT
clone size: few; V gene: TRBV30; J gene: TRBJ1-2; D gene: -; CDR3 protein: CAWSDSRRGLKRYTF; CDR3 DNA: TGTGCCTGGAGTGATTCACGCAGGGGTCTTAAACGCTACACCTTC
clone size: -; V gene: TRBV3-1/TRBV3-2; J gene: TRBJ2-3; D gene: -; CDR3 protein: CASSQGLVVSDTQYF; CDR3 DNA: TGTGCCAGCAGCCAAGGCCTAGTAGTGTCAGATACGCAGTATTTT
clone size: once; V gene: TRBV6-5; J gene: TRBJ1-1; D gene: TRBD1; CDR3 protein: CASKGPGGFYEAFF; CDR3 DNA: TGTGCCAGCAAAGGTCCAGGGGGCTTCTATGAAGCTTTCTTT
clone size: -; V gene: TRBV6-2/TRBV6-3; J gene: TRBJ2-1; D gene: -; CDR3 protein: CASSPWGDTYNEQFF; CDR3 DNA: TGTGCCAGCAGCCCGTGGGGGGATACCTACAATGAGCAGTTCTTC
clone size: -; V gene: TRBV13; J gene: TRBJ2-5; D gene: -; CDR3 protein: CASSRKTGKGRQGETQYF; CDR3 DNA: TGTGCCAGCAGCCGAAAGACAGGAAAAGGTCGACAAGGGGAGACCCAGTACTTC
clone size: -; V gene: TRBV19; J gene: TRBJ1-3; D gene: -; CDR3 protein: CASSNHGNGGNTIYF; CDR3 DNA: TGTGCCAGTAGTAACCATGGAAACGGCGGAAACACCATATATTTT
clone size: few; V gene: TRBV7-2; J gene: TRBJ1-3; D gene: TRBD1; CDR3 protein: CASSSQGAVGNTIYF; CDR3 DNA: TGTGCCAGCAGCTCCCAGGGGGCTGTTGGAAACACCATATATTTT
clone size: -; V gene: TRBV4-2; J gene: TRBJ1-4; D gene: -; CDR3 protein: CASSREPGGRGRLFF; CDR3 DNA: TGTGCCAGCAGCCGGGAGCCTGGTGGCCGCGGTCGACTGTTTTTT
clone size: -; V gene: TRBV29-1; J gene: TRBJ1-1; D gene: TRBD1; CDR3 protein: CSVGQGVDTEAFF; CDR3 DNA: TGCAGCGTGGGACAGGGGGTGGACACTGAAGCTTTCTTT
clone size: -; V gene: TRBV7-7; J gene: TRBJ1-4; D gene: -; CDR3 protein: CASSRRGGATNEKLFF; CDR3 DNA: TGTGCCAGCAGCCGGCGGGGGGGAGCAACTAATGAAAAACTGTTTTTT
clone size: -; V gene: TRBV29-1; J gene: TRBJ1-1; D gene: -; CDR3 protein: CSVELGPWRMNTEAFF; CDR3 DNA: TGCAGCGTTGAACTGGGACCTTGGAGGATGAACACTGAAGCTTTCTTT
clone size: few; V gene: TRBV2; J gene: TRBJ2-7; D gene: TRBD2; CDR3 protein: CASSEQRGGSYEQYF; CDR3 DNA: TGTGCCAGCAGTGAGCAGCGGGGGGGCTCCTACGAGCAGTACTTC
clone size: once; V gene: TRBV7-9; J gene: TRBJ1-3; D gene: -; CDR3 protein: CASSSTGGGNTIYF; CDR3 DNA: TGTGCCAGCAGCTCTACAGGAGGCGGAAACACCATATATTTT
clone size: -; V gene: TRBV5-6; J gene: TRBJ1-5; D gene: -; CDR3 protein: CASSLLSGEESQPQHF; CDR3 DNA: TGTGCCAGCAGCTTGTTGTCAGGGGAGGAGAGTCAGCCCCAGCATTTT
clone size: once; V gene: TRBV18; J gene: TRBJ1-1; D gene: -; CDR3 protein: CASSPGTATEAFF; CDR3 DNA: TGTGCCAGCTCACCAGGCACAGCCACTGAAGCTTTCTTT
clone size: -; V gene: TRBV30; J gene: TRBJ2-4; D gene: -; CDR3 protein: CAWGTRAKNIQYF; CDR3 DNA: TGTGCCTGGGGAACAAGGGCCAAAAACATTCAGTACTTC
clone size: -; V gene: TRBV6-2/TRBV6-3; J gene: TRBJ2-3; D gene: TRBD2; CDR3 protein: CASSPWPTSGWEDTQYF; CDR3 DNA: TGTGCCAGCAGTCCCTGGCCCACTAGCGGGTGGGAAGATACGCAGTATTTT
clone size: -; V gene: TRBV27; J gene: TRBJ1-1; D gene: -; CDR3 protein: CASSLSIRRNTEAFF; CDR3 DNA: TGTGCCAGCAGTTTATCGATCAGGAGGAACACTGAAGCTTTCTTT
clone size: -; V gene: TRBV11-2; J gene: TRBJ1-4; D gene: -; CDR3 protein: CASSPWQGRNEKLFF; CDR3 DNA: TGTGCCAGCAGCCCCTGGCAGGGCCGGAATGAAAAACTGTTTTTT
clone size: -; V gene: TRBV18; J gene: TRBJ1-5; D gene: -; CDR3 protein: CASSSDRLYSNQPQHF; CDR3 DNA: TGTGCCAGCTCATCGGACAGACTCTATAGCAATCAGCCCCAGCATTTT
clone size: -; V gene: TRBV14; J gene: TRBJ1-4; D gene: -; CDR3 protein: CASSQVVSGNEKLFF; CDR3 DNA: TGTGCCAGCAGCCAAGTCGTTAGCGGGAATGAAAAACTGTTTTTT
clone size: -; V gene: TRBV2; J gene: TRBJ2-1; D gene: -; CDR3 protein: CASRGFDLARNEQFF; CDR3 DNA: TGTGCCAGCAGGGGGTTCGACCTAGCGAGAAATGAGCAGTTCTTC
clone size: -; V gene: TRBV6-2/TRBV6-3; J gene: TRBJ2-7; D gene: -; CDR3 protein: CASSSMDSYEQYF; CDR3 DNA: TGTGCCAGCAGCAGCATGGACAGCTACGAGCAGTACTTC
clone size: -; V gene: TRBV4-2; J gene: TRBJ1-2; D gene: TRBD1; CDR3 protein: CASSQDRTGIFYGYTF; CDR3 DNA: TGTGCCAGCAGCCAAGACCGGACAGGGATTTTCTATGGCTACACCTTC
clone size: -; V gene: TRBV6-5; J gene: TRBJ2-1; D gene: -; CDR3 protein: CASRRDGGSYNEQFF; CDR3 DNA: TGTGCCAGCAGACGGGACGGTGGTTCCTACAATGAGCAGTTCTTC
clone size: once; V gene: TRBV29-1; J gene: TRBJ1-2; D gene: -; CDR3 protein: CSVEFVRTEDYGYTF; CDR3 DNA: TGCAGCGTTGAATTTGTAAGGACAGAAGACTATGGCTACACCTTC
clone size: few; V gene: TRBV2; J gene: TRBJ2-1; D gene: -; CDR3 protein: CASSVRNRDNEQFF; CDR3 DNA: TGTGCCAGCAGTGTACGAAACAGGGACAATGAGCAGTTCTTC
clone size: -; V gene: TRBV19; J gene: TRBJ2-3; D gene: TRBD2; CDR3 protein: CASVPSGATDTQYF; CDR3 DNA: TGTGCCAGTGTCCCTAGCGGGGCGACAGATACGCAGTATTTT
clone size: -; V gene: TRBV29-1; J gene: TRBJ2-1; D gene: -; CDR3 protein: CSVGLGPPINEQFF; CDR3 DNA: TGCAGCGTGGGGTTGGGGCCACCTATAAATGAGCAGTTCTTC
clone size: -; V gene: TRBV9; J gene: TRBJ2-2; D gene: -; CDR3 protein: CASSAGTGYTGELFF; CDR3 DNA: TGTGCCAGCAGCGCCGGGACGGGATACACCGGGGAGCTGTTTTTT
clone size: -; V gene: TRBV9; J gene: TRBJ1-2; D gene: TRBD1; CDR3 protein: CASSVATGPYYGYTF; CDR3 DNA: TGTGCCAGCAGCGTAGCGACAGGGCCTTACTATGGCTACACCTTC
clone size: -; V gene: TRBV7-8; J gene: TRBJ2-7; D gene: -; CDR3 protein: CASSLVAGEQYF; CDR3 DNA: TGTGCCAGCAGCTTAGTCGCGGGAGAGCAGTACTTC
clone size: -; V gene: TRBV3-1/TRBV3-2; J gene: TRBJ2-7; D gene: -; CDR3 protein: CASSQERRGYQTYEQYF; CDR3 DNA: TGTGCCAGCAGCCAAGAAAGGAGGGGCTACCAAACCTACGAGCAGTACTTC
clone size: -; V gene: TRBV27; J gene: TRBJ1-1; D gene: -; CDR3 protein: CASTTLGGLQAFF; CDR3 DNA: TGTGCCAGCACTACATTGGGGGGGTTGCAAGCTTTCTTT
clone size: -; V gene: TRBV6-2/TRBV6-3; J gene: TRBJ2-7; D gene: -; CDR3 protein: CASSYSHEQYF; CDR3 DNA: TGTGCCAGCAGTTACTCCCACGAGCAGTACTTC
clone size: -; V gene: TRBV7-6; J gene: TRBJ2-3; D gene: -; CDR3 protein: CASSLGADTQYF; CDR3 DNA: TGTGCCAGCAGCTTAGGCGCAGATACGCAGTATTTT